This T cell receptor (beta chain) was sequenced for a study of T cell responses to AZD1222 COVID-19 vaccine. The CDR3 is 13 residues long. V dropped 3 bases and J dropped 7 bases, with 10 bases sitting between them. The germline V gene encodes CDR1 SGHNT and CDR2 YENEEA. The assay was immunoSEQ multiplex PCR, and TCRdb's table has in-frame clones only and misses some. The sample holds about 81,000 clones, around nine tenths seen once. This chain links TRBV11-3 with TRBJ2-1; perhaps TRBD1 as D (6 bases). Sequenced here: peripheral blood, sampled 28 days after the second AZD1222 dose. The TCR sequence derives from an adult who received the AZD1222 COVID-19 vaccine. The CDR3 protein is CASSLGRGNEQFF. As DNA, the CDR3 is TGTGCCAGCAGCTTGGGAAGGGGGAATGAGCAGTTCTTC.